There are a few counts of the clone carrying this TCR beta chain. Naive CD4+ T cells were purified with Tregs depleted by CD25. This CDR3 is 13 amino acids long. The ends lost 4 bases at V and 7 bases at J; junction bases unmatched: 5. Germline V gene sequence: CDR1 SGHRS, CDR2 YFSETQ. Full-length variable regions came from constant-region reverse primers plus semi-nested Nested Universal Primer A PCR. TCRdb reprocessed the 5' RACE reads via MiXCR and lists one record per CDR3 protein. The data show tens of thousands of distinct CDR3 sequences, with roughly 22% seen just once and about 3% held by the top ten.

The rearrangement uses TRBV5-1 and TRBJ1-2, with TRBD1 matching 9 bases. Source material: tumor-infiltrating naive CD4+ T cells sorted from the breast tumor. As to subset: naive CD4+ T cells, CD4+CD45RA+CD25-. The clonotype comes from a female donor with breast cancer. The CDR3 DNA sequence: TGCGCCAGCAGCCTAACAGGGGGCATTGGCTACACCTTC. Protein sequence: CASSLTGGIGYTF. The full variable domain, its missing parts supplied by reference TRBV5-1 and TRBJ1-2, is KAGVTQTPRYLIKTRGQQVTLSCSPISGHRSVSWYQQTPGQGLQFLFEYFSETQRNKGNFPGRFSGRQFSNSRSEMNVSTLELGDSALYLCASSLTGGIGYTFGSGTRLTVV.